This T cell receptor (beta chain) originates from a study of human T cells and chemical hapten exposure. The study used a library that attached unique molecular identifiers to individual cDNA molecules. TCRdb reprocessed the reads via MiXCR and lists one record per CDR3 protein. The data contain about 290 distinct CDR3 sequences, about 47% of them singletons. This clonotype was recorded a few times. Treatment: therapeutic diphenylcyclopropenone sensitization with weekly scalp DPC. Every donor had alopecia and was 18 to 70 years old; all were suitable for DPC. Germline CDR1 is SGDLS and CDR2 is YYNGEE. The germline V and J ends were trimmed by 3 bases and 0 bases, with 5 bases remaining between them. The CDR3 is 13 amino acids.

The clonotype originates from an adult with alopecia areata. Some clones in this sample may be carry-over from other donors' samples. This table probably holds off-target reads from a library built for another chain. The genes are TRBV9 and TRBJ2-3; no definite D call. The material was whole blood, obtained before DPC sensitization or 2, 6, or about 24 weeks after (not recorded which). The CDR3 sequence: CASSAPSTDTQYF. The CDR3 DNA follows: TGTGCCAGCAGCGCCCCTAGCACAGATACGCAGTATTTT.